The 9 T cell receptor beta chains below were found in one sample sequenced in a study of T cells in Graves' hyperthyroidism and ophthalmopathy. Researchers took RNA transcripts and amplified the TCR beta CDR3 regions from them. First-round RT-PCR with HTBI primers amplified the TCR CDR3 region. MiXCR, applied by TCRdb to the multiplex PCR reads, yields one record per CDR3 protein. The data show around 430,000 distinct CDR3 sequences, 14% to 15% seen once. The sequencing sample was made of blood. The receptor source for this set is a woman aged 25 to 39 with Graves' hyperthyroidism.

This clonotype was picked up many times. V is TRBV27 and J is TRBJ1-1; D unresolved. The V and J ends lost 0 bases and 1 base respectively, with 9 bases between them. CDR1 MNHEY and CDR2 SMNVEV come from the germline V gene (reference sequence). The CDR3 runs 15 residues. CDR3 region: CASSLSGLTNTEAFF. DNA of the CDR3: TGTGCCAGCAGTTTATCAGGGCTAACGAACACTGAAGCTTTCTTT.

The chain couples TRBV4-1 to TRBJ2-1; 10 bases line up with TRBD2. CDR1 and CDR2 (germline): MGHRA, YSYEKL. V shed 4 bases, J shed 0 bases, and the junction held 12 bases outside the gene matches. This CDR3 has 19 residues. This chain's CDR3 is CASSRSEREGIGSYNEQFF. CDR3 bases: TGCGCCAGCAGCCGGTCCGAGCGGGAGGGCATTGGCTCCTACAATGAGCAGTTCTTC.

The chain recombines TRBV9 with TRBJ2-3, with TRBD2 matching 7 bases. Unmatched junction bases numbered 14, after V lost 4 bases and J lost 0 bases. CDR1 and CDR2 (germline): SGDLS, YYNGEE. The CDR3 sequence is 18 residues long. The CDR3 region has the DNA TGTGCCAGCAGCTCCCGGGACTACCTGCATCTTAGCACAGATACGCAGTATTTT. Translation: CASSSRDYLHLSTDTQYF.

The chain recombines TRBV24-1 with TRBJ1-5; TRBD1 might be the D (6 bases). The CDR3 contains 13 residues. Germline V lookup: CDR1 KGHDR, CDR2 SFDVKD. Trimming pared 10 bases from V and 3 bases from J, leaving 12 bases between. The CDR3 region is CATGQFSNQPQHF. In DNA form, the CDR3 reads TGTGCCACTGGACAGTTCTCCAATCAGCCCCAGCATTTT.

CDR3 in amino acids: CASNDQGNQPQHF. In DNA, the CDR3 is TGTGCCAGCAATGACCAGGGAAATCAGCCCCAGCATTTT. The chain is built from TRBV2 and TRBJ1-5; perhaps TRBD1 as D (5 bases). V was trimmed by 7 bases and J by 4 bases, leaving 11 bases between them. CDR1 is SNHLY and CDR2 is FYNNEI in the germline V gene. The CDR3 totals 13 residues.

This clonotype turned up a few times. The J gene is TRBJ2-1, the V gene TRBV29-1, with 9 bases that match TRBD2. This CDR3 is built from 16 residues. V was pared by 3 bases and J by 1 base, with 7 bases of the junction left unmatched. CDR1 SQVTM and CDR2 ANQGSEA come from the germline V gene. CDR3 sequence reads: CSVETGTSRSYNEQFF. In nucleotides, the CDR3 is TGCAGCGTTGAGACCGGGACTAGCAGATCCTACAATGAGCAGTTCTTC.

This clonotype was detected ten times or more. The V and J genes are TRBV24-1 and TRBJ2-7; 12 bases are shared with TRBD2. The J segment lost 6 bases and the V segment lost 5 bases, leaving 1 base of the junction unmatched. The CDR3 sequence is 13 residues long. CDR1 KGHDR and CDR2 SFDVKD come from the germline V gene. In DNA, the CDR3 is TGTGCCACCAGTGGGACTAGCGGGACCGAGCAGTACTTC. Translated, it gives CATSGTSGTEQYF.

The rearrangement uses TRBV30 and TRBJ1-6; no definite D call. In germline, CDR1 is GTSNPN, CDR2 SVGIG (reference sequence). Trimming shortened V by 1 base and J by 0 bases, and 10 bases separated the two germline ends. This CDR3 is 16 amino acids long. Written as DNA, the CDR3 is TGTGCCTGGAGTGATCAAGGGAGCTCCTATAATTCACCCCTCCACTTT. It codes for CAWSDQGSSYNSPLHF.

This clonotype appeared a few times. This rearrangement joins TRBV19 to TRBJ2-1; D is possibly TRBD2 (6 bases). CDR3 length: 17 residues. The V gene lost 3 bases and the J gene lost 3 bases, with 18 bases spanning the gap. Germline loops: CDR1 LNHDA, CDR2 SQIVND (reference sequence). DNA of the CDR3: TGTGCCAGTAGTATTTTTGGGGGGTTTAGTAACTACAATGAGCAGTTCTTC. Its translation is CASSIFGGFSNYNEQFF.